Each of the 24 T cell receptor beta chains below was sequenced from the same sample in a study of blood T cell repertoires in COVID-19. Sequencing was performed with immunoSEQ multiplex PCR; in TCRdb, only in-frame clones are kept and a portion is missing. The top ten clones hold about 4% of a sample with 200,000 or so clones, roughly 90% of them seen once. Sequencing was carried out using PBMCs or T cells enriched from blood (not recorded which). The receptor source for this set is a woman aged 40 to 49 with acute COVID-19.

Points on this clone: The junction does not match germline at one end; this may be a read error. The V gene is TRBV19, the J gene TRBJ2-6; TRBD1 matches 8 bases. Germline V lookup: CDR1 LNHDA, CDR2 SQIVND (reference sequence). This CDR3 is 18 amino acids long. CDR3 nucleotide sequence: TGTGCCAGCAGTATAGGCCAGGGGGCTTACTCTGGGGCCAACGTCCTGACTTTC. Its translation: CASSIGQGAYSGANVLTF.

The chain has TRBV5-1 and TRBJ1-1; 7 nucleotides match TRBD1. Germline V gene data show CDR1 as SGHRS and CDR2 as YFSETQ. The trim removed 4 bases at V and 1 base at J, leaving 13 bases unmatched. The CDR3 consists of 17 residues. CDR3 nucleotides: TGCGCCAGCAGCCCGGGACAGTTTGGGGGTCAGAACACTGAAGCTTTCTTT. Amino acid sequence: CASSPGQFGGQNTEAFF.

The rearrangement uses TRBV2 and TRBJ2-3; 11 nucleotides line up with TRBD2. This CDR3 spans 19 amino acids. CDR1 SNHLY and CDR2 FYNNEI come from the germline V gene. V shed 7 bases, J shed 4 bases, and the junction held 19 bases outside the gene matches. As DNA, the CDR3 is TGTGCCAGCACCGAAAGGGCTAGCGGGGGGATCGGCATTCCAGATACGCAGTATTTT. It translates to CASTERASGGIGIPDTQYF.

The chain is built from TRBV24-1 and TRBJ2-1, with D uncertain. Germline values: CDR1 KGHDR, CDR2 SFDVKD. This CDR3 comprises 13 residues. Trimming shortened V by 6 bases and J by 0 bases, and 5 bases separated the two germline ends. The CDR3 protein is CATSISSYNEQFF. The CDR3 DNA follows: TGTGCCACCAGTATTAGCTCCTACAATGAGCAGTTCTTC.

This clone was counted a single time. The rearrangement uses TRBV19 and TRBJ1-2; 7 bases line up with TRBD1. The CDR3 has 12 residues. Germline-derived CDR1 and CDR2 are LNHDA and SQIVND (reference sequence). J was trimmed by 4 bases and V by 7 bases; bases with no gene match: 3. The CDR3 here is CASKGTAYGYTF. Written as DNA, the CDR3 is TGTGCCAGTAAAGGGACAGCCTATGGCTACACCTTC.

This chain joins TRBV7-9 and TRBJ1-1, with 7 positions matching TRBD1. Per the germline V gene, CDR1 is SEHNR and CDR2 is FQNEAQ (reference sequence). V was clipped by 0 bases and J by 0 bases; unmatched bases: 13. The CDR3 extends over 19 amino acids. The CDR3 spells CASSLAQGFGRLMNTEAFF. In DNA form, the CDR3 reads TGTGCCAGCAGCTTAGCACAGGGGTTCGGGCGGCTCATGAACACTGAAGCTTTCTTT.

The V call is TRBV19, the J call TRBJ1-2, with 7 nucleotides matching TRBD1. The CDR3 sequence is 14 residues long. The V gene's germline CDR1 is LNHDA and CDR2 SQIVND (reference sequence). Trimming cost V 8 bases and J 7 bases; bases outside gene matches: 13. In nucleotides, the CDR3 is TGTGCCAGTGCCCAAGGGGGCGCCGGGGGTGGCTACACCTTC. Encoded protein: CASAQGGAGGGYTF.

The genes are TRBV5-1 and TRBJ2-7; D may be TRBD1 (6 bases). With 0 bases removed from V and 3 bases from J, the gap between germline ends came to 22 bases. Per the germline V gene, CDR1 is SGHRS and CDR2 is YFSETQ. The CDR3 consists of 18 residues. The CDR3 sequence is CASSLGPGTSSRDYEQYV. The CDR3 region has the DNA TGCGCCAGCAGCTTGGGACCCGGGACATCCTCTCGGGACTACGAGCAGTACGTC.

CDR3 sequence (DNA): TGTGCCAGCAGCAAGACAGGGGGGGACTATGGCTACACCTTC. Translating it yields CASSKTGGDYGYTF. The V call is TRBV7-9, the J call TRBJ1-2; 9 bases match TRBD1. The length of the CDR3 is 14 residues. Germline-derived CDR1 and CDR2 are SEHNR and FQNEAQ (reference sequence). V was pared by 5 bases and J by 3 bases, with 4 bases of the junction left unmatched.

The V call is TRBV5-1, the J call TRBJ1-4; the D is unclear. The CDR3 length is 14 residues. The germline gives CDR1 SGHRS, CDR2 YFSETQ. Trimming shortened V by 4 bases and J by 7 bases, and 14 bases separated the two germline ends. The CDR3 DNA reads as TGCGCCAGCAGCGTGGATGCTATCCGTGAAAAACTGTTTTTT. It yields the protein CASSVDAIREKLFF.

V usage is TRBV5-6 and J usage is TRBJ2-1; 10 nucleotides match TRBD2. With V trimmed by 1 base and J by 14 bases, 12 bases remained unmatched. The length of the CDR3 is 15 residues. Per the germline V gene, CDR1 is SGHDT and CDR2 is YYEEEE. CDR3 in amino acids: CASSLSSGGAHREFF. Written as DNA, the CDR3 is TGTGCCAGCAGCTTGTCAAGCGGGGGGGCTCATAGGGAGTTCTTC.

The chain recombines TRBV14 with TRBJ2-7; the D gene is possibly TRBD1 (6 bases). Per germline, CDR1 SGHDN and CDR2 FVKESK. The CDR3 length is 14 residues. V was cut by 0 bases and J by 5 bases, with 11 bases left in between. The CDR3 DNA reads TGTGCCAGCAGCCAAGATATAGGGGGAGACGAGCAGTACTTC. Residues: CASSQDIGGDEQYF. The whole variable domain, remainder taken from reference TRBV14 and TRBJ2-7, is EAGVTQFPSHSVIEKGQTVTLRCDPISGHDNLYWYRRVMGKEIKFLLHFVKESKQDESGMPNNRFLAERTGGTYSTLKVQPAELEDSGVYFCASSQDIGGDEQYFGPGTRLTVT.

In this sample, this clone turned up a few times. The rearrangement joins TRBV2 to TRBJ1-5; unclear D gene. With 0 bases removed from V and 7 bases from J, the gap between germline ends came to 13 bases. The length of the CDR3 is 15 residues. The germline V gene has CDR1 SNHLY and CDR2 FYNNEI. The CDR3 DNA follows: TGTGCCAGCAGTGAAGCGCCCGGACTCGGACAGCCCCAGCATTTT. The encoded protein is CASSEAPGLGQPQHF.

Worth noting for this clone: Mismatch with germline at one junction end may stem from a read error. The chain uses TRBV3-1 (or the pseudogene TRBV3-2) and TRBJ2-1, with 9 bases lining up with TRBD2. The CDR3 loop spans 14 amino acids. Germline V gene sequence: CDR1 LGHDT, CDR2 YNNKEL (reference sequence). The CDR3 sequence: CATRLAASSNEQFF. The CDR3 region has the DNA TGTGCCACCAGACTAGCGGCCTCCTCCAATGAGCAGTTCTTC.

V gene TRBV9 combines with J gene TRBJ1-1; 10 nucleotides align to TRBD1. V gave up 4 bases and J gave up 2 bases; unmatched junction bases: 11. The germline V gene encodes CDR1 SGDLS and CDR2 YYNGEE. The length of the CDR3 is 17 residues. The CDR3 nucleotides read TGTGCCAGCAGCTCCACCGGGACAGGGGCTTCAAACACTGAAGCTTTCTTT. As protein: CASSSTGTGASNTEAFF.

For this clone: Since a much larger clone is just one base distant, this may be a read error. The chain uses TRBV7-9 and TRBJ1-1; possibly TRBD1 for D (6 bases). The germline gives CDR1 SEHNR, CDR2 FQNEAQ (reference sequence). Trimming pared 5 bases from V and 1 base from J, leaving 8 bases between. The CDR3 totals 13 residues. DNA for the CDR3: TGTGCCAGCAGCCTACAGGGGAACACTGAAGCTTTCTTT. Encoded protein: CASSLQGNTEAFF.

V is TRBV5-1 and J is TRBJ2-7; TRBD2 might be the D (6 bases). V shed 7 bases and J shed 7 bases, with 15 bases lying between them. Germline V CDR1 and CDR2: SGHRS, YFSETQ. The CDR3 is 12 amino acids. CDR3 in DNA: TGCGCCAGCGGAGGGACGACTGGGGAGCAGTACTTC. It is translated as CASGGTTGEQYF.

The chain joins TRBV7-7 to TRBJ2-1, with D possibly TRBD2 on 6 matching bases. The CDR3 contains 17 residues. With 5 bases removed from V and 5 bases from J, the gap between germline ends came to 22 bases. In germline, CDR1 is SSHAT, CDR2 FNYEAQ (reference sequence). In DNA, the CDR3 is TGTGCCAGCAGCCCATACAGTGGAGGGTTCCAAAACAATGAGCAGTTCTTC. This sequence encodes CASSPYSGGFQNNEQFF.

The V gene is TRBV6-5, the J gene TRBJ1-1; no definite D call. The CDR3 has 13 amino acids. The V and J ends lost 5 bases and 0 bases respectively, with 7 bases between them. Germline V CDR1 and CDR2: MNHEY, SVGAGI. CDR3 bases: TGTGCCAGCAGTCCCCAGATGAACACTGAAGCTTTCTTT. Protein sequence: CASSPQMNTEAFF.

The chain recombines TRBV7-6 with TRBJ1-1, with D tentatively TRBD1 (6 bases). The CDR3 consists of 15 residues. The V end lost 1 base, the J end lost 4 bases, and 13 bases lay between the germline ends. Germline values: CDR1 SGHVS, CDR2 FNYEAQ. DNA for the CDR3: TGTGCCAGCAGCTTAGGGTCAGGGGCCCCCACTGAAGCTTTCTTT. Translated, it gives CASSLGSGAPTEAFF.

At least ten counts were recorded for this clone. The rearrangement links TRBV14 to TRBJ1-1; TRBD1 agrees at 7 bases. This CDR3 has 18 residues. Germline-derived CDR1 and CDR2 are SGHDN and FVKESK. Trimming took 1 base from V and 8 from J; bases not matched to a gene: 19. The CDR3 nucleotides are TGTGCCAGCAGCCAAGCGACCTACACAGGGGTAAGGCTGACCGAAGCTTTCTTT. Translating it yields CASSQATYTGVRLTEAFF.

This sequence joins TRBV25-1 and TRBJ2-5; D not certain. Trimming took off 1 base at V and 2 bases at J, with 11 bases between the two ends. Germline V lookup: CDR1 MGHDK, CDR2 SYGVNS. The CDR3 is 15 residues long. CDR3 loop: CASSELHSPQETQYF. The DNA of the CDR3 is TGTGCCAGCAGTGAATTGCACAGCCCTCAAGAGACCCAGTACTTC.

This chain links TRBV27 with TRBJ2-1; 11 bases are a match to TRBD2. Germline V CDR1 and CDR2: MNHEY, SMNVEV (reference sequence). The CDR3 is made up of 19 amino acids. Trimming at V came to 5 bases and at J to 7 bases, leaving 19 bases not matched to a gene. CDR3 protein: CASSPRLAGGQRGVNEQFF. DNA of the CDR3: TGTGCCAGCAGTCCCCGGCTAGCGGGGGGCCAAAGGGGGGTTAATGAGCAGTTCTTC.

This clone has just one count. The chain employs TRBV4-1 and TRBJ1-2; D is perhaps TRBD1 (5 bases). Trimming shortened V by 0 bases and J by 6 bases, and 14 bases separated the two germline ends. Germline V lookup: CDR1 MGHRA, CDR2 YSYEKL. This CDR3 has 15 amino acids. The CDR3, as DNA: TGCGCCAGCAGCCAAGATCTGGCAGGGTGGGATGGCTACACCTTC. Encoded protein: CASSQDLAGWDGYTF.